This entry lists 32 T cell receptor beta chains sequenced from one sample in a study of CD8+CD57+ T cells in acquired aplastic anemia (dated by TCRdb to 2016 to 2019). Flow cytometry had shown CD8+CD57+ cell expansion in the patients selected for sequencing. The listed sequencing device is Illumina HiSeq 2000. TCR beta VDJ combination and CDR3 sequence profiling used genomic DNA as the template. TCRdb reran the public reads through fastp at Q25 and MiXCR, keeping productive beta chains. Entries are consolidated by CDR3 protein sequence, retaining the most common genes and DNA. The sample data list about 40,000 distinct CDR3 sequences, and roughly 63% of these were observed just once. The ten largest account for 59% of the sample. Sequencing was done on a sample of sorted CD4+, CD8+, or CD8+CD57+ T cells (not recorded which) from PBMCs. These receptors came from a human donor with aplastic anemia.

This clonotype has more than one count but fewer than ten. CDR3 region: CASSNGAEQYF. The DNA of the CDR3 is TGTGCCAGCAGTAACGGGGCCGAGCAGTACTTC. The chain recombines TRBV6-6 with TRBJ2-7; the D gene could be TRBD1 or TRBD2 (5 bases each). The CDR3 consists of 11 residues. V lost 5 bases to trimming and J lost 6 bases, with 8 bases between them. Germline V CDR1 and CDR2: MNHNY, SVGAGI (reference sequence).

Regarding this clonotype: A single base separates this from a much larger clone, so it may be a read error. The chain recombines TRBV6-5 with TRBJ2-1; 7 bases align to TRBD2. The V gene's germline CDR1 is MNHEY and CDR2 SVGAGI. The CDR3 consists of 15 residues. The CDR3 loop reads CASSFYGGGNNEQSF. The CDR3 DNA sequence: TGTGCCAGCAGTTTTTATGGGGGGGGGAACAATGAGCAGTCCTTC.

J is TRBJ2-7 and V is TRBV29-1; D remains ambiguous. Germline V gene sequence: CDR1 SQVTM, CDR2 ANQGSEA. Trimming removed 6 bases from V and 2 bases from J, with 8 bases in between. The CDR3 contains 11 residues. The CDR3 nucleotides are TGCAGCGTGCTGCGCGCCTACGAGCAGTACTTC. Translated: CSVLRAYEQYF.

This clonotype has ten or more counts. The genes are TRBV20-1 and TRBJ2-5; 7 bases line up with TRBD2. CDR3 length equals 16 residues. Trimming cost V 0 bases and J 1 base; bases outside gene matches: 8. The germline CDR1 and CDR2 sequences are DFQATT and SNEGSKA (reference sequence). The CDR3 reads CSARDPPRGFQETQYF. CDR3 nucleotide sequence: TGCAGTGCTAGAGATCCCCCGCGGGGGTTCCAAGAGACCCAGTACTTC.

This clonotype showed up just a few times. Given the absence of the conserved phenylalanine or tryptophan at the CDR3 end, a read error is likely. In DNA, the CDR3 is TGTGCCAGCAGATTGACAGGGGGCGGCTACGAGCAGTACTCC. Translated: CASRLTGGGYEQYS. J is TRBJ2-7 and V is TRBV6-1; 10 nucleotides agree with TRBD1. The CDR3 has 14 residues. V dropped 6 bases and J dropped 3; count of bases not matched to a gene: 5. Looked up from germline, CDR1 is MNHNS and CDR2 is SASEGT.

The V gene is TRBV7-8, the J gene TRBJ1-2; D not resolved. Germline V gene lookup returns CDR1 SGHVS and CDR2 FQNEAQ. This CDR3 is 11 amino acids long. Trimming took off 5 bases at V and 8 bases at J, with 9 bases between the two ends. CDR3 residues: CASSPGRGYTF. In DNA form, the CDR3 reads TGTGCCAGCAGCCCCGGAAGGGGCTACACCTTC.

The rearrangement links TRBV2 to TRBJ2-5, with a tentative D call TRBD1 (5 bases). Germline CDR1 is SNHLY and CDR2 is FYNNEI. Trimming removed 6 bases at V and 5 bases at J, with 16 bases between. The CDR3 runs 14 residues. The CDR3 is CASSNIGVGETQYF. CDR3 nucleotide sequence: TGTGCCAGCAGCAACATAGGGGTTGGGGAGACCCAGTACTTC.

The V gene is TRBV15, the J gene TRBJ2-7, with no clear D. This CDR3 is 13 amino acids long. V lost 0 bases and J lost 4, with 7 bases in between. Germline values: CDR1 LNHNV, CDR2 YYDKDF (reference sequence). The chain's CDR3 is CATSRDRLYEQYF. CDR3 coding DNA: TGTGCCACCAGCAGAGACAGGCTGTACGAGCAGTACTTC. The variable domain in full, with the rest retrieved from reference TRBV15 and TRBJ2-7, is DAMVIQNPRYQVTQFGKPVTLSCSQTLNHNVMYWYQQKSSQAPKLLFHYYDKDFNNEADTPDNFQSRRPNTSFCFLDIRSPGLGDTAMYLCATSRDRLYEQYFGPGTRLTVT.

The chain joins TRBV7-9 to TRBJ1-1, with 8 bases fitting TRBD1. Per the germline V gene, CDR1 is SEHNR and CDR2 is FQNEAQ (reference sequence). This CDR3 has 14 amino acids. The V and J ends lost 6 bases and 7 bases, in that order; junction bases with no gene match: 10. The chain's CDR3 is CASRTGQGGLEAFF. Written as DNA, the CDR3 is TGTGCCAGCAGAACTGGACAGGGTGGCCTTGAAGCTTTCTTT.

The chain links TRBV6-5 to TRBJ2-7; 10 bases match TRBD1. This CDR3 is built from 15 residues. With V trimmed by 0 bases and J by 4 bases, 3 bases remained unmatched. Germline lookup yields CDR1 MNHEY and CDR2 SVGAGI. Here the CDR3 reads CASSYSRQGAYEQYF. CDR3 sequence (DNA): TGTGCCAGCAGTTACTCGAGACAGGGGGCTTACGAGCAGTACTTC.

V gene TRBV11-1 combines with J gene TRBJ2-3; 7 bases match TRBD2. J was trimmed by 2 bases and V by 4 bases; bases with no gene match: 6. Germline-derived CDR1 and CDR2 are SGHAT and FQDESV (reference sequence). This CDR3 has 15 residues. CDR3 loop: CASSSREANTDTQYF. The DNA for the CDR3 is TGTGCCAGCAGCTCTCGGGAGGCGAACACAGATACGCAGTATTTT.

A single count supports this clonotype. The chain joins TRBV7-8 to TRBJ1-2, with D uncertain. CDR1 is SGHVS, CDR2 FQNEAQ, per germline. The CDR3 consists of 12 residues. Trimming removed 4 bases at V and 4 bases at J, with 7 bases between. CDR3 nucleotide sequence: TGTGCCAGCAGCTCGCCGCCCTATGGCTACACCTTC. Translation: CASSSPPYGYTF.

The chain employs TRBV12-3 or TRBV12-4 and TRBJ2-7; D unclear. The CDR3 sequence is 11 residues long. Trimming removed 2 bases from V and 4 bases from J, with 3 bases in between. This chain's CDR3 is CASSLTYEQYF. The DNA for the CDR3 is TGTGCCAGCAGTTTAACGTACGAGCAGTACTTC.

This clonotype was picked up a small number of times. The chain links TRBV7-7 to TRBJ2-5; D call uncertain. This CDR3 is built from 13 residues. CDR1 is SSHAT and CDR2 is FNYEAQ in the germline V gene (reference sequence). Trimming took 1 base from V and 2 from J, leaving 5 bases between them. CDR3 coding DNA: TGTGCCAGCAGCTTAGACAGTCAAGAGACCCAGTACTTC. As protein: CASSLDSQETQYF.

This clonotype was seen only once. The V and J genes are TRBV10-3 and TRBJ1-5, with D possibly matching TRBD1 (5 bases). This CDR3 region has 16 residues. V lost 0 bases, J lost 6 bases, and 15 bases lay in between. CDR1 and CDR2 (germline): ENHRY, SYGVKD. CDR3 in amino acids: CAISESGGVSSQPQHF. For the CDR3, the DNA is TGTGCCATCAGTGAGTCGGGGGGGGTGAGTAGTCAGCCCCAGCATTTT.

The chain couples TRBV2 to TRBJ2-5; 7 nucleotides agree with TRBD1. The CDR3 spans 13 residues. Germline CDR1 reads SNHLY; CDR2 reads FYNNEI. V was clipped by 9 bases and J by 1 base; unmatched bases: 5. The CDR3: CASSGTAQETQYF. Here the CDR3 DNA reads TGTGCCAGTTCCGGGACAGCCCAAGAGACCCAGTACTTC.

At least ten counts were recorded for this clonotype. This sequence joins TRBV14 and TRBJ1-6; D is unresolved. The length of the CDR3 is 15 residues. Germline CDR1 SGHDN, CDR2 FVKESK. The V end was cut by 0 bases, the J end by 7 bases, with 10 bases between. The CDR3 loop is CASSQDSLRNSPLHF. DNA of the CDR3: TGTGCCAGCAGCCAAGATTCCCTCCGGAATTCACCCCTCCACTTT.

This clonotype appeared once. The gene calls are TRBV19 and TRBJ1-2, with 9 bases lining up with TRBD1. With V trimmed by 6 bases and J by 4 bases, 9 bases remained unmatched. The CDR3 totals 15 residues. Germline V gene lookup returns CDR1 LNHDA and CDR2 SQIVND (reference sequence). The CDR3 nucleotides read TGTGCCAGTAGGGAACAGGGGGCCGGACCCTATGGCTACACCTTC. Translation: CASREQGAGPYGYTF.

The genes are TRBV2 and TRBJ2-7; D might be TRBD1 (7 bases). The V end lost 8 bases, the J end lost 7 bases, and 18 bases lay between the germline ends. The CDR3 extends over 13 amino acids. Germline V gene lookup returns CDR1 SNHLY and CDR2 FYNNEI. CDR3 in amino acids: CASADREVGEQYF. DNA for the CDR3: TGTGCCAGCGCTGACAGGGAGGTTGGTGAGCAGTACTTC. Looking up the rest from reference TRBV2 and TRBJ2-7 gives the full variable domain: EPEVTQTPSHQVTQMGQEVILRCVPISNHLYFYWYRQILGQKVEFLVSFYNNEISEKSEIFDDQFSVERPDGSNFTLKIRSTKLEDSAMYFCASADREVGEQYFGPGTRLTVT.

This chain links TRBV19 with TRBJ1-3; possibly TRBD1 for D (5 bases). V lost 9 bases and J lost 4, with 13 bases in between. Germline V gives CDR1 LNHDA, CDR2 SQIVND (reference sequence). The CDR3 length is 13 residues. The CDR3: CASSGQRGNTIYF. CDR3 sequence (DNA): TGTGCCAGCTCGGGGCAGCGGGGAAACACCATATATTTT.

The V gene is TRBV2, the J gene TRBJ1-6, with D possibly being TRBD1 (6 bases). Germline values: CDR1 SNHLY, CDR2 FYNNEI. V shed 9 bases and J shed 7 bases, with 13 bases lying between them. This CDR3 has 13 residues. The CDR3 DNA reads TGTGCCAGTATAGTAACAGGGAATTCACCCCTCCACTTT. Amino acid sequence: CASIVTGNSPLHF.

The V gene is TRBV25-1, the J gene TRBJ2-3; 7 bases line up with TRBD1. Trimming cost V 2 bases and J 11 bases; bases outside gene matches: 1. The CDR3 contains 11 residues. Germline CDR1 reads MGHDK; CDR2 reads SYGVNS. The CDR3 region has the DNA TGTGCCAGCAGTGAAAGGACAGGGCAGTATTTT. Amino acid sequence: CASSERTGQYF.

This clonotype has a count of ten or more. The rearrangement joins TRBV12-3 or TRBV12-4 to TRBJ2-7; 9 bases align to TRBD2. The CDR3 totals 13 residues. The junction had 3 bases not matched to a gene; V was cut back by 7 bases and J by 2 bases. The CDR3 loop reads CASTRGGTYEQYF. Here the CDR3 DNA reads TGTGCCAGCACGCGGGGGGGTACCTACGAGCAGTACTTC.

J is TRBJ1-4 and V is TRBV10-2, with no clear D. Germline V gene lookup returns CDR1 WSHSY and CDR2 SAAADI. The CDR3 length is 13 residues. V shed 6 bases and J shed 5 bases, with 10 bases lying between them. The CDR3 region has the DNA TGCGCCAGCAGGATTTCCGCCAATGAAAAACTGTTTTTT. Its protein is CASRISANEKLFF.

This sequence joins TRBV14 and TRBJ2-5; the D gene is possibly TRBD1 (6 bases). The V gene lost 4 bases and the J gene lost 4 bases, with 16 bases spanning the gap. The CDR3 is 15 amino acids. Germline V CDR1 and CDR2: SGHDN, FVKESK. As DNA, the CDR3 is TGTGCCAGCAGCCCAGTAGGGGGACCAGGAGAGACCCAGTACTTC. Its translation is CASSPVGGPGETQYF.

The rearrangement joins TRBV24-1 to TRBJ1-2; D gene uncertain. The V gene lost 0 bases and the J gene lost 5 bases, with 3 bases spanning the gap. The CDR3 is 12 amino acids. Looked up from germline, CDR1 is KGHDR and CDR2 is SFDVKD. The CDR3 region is CATSDLGYGYTF. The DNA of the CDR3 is TGTGCCACCAGTGATTTGGGATATGGCTACACCTTC.

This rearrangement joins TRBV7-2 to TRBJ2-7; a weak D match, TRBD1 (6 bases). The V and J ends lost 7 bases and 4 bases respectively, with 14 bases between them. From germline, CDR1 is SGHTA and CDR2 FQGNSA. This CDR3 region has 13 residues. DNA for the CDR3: TGTGCCAGCATAAAACTCGGACAGTACGAGCAGTACTTC. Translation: CASIKLGQYEQYF.

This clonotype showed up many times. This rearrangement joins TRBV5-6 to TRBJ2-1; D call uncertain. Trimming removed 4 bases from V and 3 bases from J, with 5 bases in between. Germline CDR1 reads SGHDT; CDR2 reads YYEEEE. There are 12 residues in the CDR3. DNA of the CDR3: TGTGCCAGCAGCCCAAACTACAATGAGCAGTTCTTC. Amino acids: CASSPNYNEQFF. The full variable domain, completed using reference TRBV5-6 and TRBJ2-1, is DAGVTQSPTHLIKTRGQQVTLRCSPKSGHDTVSWYQQALGQGPQFIFQYYEEEERQRGNFPDRFSGHQFPNYSSELNVNALLLGDSALYLCASSPNYNEQFFGPGTRLTVL.

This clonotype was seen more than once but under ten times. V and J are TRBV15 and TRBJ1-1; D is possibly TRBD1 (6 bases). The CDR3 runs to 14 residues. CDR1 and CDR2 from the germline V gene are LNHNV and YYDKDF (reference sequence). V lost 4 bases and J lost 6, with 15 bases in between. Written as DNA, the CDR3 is TGTGCCACCAGCATCCGCCGGGACACACCTGAAGCTTTCTTT. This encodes CATSIRRDTPEAFF.

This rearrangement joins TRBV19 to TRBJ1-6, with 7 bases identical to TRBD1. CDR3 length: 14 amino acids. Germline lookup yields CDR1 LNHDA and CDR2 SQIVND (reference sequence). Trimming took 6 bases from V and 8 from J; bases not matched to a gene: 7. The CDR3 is CASSLGQYDSPLHF. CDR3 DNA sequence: TGTGCCAGTAGCCTGGGACAGTATGATTCACCCCTCCACTTT. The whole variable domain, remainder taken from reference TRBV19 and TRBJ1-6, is DGGITQSPKYLFRKEGQNVTLSCEQNLNHDAMYWYRQDPGQGLRLIYYSQIVNDFQKGDIAEGYSVSREKKESFPLTVTSAQKNPTAFYLCASSLGQYDSPLHFGNGTRLTVT.

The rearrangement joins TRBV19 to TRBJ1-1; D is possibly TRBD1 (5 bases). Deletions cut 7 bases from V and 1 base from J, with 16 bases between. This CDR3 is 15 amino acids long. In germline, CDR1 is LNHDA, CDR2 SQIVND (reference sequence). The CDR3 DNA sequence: TGTGCCAGTACCGAAGACAGACGCCCGAACACTGAAGCTTTCTTT. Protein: CASTEDRRPNTEAFF.

The CDR3 DNA follows: TGCAGCGTTGAACCGGGCGTTATGAACACTGAAGCTTTCTTT. Translation gives CSVEPGVMNTEAFF. The chain links TRBV29-1 to TRBJ1-1; no definite D call. The germline V and J ends were trimmed by 2 bases and 0 bases, with 10 bases remaining between them. Germline V gene lookup returns CDR1 SQVTM and CDR2 ANQGSEA. This CDR3 has 14 amino acids.